This T cell receptor (beta chain) came from a study of T cell repertoires in cytomegalovirus infection. Notes on the study in general: There were HLA-C-restricted CMV-specific TCR beta clonotypes dominating the ex vivo response. Totalled public TCR beta family frequency picked out people who carried CMV plus the relevant HLA.

The germline V gene has CDR1 WSHSY and CDR2 SAAADI. The CDR3 is 14 residues long. V was trimmed by 1 base and J by 6 bases, leaving 10 bases between them. This clonotype was seen a few times. Its antigen is as yet unknown. TCRdb re-called the reads through MiXCR, storing one row per CDR3 protein. The sample includes more than 350,000 distinct CDR3 sequences, approximately 31% seen only once; the top ten take approximately 14%. The specimen sequenced was PBMCs. The TCR originated in a human donor in good health (CMV status not recorded). Some clones in this sample may be carry-over from other donors' samples. The rearrangement joins TRBV10-2 to TRBJ2-4; D might be TRBD1 or TRBD2, each matching 5 bases. CDR3 protein: CASSELGERNIQYF. The CDR3 DNA reads as TGCGCCAGCAGTGAGTTGGGGGAACGAAACATTCAGTACTTC.